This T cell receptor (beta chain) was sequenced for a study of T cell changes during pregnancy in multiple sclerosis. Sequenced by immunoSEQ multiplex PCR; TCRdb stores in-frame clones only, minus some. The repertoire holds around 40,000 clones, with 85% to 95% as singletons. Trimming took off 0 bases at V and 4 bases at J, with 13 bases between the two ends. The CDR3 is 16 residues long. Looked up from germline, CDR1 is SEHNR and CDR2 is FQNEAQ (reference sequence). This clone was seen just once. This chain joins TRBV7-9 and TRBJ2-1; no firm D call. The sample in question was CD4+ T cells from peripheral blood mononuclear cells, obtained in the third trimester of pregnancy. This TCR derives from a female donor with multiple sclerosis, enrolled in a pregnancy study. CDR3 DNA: TGTGCCAGCAGCTTAGCTATCTCGGGTTTTTACAATGAGCAGTTCTTC. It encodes CASSLAISGFYNEQFF.